The 2 T cell receptor beta chains presented below share a single source sample, sequenced in a study of T cell responses to AZD1222 COVID-19 vaccine. This table comes from immunoSEQ multiplex PCR, and its TCRdb copy is limited to in-frame clones, with some not included. The sample consists of around 180,000 clones, less than 95% of them appearing once. The sample was peripheral blood, taken on day 0 of AZD1222 vaccination. These receptors all come from an adult in good health.

The V call is TRBV30, the J call TRBJ1-1; D is ambiguous. The CDR3 runs 15 residues. In germline, CDR1 is GTSNPN, CDR2 SVGIG (reference sequence). The ends were cut back, 0 bases at V and 2 bases at J, with 13 bases in the middle. The CDR3, as DNA: TGTGCCTGGAGTGTAGGTCGGGTTACCAACACTGAAGCTTTCTTT. Protein sequence: CAWSVGRVTNTEAFF.

V usage is TRBV6-2 or TRBV6-3 and J usage is TRBJ2-1; 10 nucleotides agree with TRBD2. This CDR3 region has 15 residues. V lost 5 bases, J lost 8 bases, and 9 bases stayed unmatched. CDR1 and CDR2 from the germline V gene are MNHEY and SVGEGT. CDR3 sequence reads: CASSVVAGGRDEQFF. DNA for the CDR3: TGTGCCAGCAGTGTCGTAGCGGGGGGCCGGGATGAGCAGTTCTTC.